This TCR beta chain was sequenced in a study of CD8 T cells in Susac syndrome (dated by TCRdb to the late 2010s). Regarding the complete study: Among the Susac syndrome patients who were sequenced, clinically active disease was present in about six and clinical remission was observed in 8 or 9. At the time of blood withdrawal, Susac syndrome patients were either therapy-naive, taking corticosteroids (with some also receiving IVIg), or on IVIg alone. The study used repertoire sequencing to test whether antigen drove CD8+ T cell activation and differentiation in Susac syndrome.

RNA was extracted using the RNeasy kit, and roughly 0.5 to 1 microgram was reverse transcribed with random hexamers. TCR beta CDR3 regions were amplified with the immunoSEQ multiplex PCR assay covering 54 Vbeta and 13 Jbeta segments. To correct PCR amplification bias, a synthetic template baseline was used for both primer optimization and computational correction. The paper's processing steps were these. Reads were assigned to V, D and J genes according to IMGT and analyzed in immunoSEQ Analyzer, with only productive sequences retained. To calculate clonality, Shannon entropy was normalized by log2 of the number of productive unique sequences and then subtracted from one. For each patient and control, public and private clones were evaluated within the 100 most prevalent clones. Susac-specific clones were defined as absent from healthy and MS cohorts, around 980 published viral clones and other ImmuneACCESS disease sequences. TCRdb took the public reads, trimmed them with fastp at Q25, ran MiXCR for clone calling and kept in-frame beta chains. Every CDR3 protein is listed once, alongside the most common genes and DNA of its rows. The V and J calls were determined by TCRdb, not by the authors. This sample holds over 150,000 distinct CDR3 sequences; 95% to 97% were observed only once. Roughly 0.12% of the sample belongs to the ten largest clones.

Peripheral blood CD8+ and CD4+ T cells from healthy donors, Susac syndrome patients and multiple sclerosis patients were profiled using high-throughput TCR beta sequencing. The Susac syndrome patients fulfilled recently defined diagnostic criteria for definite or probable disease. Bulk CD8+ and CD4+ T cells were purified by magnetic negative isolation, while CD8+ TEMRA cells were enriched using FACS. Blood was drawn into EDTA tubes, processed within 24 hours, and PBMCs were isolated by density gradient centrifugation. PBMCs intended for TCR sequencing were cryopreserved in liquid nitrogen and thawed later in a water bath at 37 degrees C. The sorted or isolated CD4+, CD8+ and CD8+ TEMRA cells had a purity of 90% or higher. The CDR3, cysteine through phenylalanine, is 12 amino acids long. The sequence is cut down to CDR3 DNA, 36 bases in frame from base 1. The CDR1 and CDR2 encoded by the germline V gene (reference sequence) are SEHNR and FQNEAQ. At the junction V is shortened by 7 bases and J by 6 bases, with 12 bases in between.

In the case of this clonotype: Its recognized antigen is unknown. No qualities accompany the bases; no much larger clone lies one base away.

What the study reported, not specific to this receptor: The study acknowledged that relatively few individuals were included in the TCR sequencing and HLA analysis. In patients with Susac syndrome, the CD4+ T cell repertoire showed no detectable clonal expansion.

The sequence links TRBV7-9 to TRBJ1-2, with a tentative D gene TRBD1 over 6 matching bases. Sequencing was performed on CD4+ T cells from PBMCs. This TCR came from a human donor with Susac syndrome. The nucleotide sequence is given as TGTGCCAGCATTCACCGGGGGCATGGCTACACCTTC. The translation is CASIHRGHGYTF.